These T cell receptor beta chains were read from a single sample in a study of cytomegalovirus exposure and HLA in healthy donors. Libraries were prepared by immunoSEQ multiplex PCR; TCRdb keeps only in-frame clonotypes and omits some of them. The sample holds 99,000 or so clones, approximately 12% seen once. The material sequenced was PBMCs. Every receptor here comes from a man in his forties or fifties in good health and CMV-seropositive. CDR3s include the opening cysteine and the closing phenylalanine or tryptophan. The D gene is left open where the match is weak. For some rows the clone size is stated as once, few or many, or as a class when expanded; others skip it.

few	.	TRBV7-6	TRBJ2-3	CASSLGPGADTQYF	TGTGCCAGCAGCTTAGGCCCAGGGGCGGATACGCAGTATTTT
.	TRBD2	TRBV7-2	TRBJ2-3	CASSVPLAGGTDTQYF	TGTGCCAGCAGCGTCCCGCTAGCGGGGGGCACAGATACGCAGTATTTT
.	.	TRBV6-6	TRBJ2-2	CASSLFRDTGELFF	TGTGCCAGCAGTCTCTTCCGGGACACCGGGGAGCTGTTTTTT
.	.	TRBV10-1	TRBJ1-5	CASSEGTYQPQHF	TGCGCCAGCAGTGAGGGGACATATCAGCCCCAGCATTTT
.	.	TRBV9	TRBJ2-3	CASTQGAGTDTQYF	TGTGCCAGCACTCAAGGGGCGGGCACAGATACGCAGTATTTT
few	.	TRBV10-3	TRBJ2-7	CATKLQQGNYEQYF	TGTGCCACGAAGCTACAACAGGGTAACTACGAGCAGTACTTC
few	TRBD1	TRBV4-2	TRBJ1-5	CASSQVGNRGGQPQHF	TGTGCCAGCAGCCAAGTGGGGAACAGGGGAGGCCAGCCCCAGCATTTT
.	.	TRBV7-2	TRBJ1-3	CASSSTLRNTIYF	TGTGCCAGCAGCAGTACTCTGAGAAACACCATATATTTT
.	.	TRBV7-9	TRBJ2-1	CASSLQSGDEQFF	TGTGCCAGCAGCTTGCAGTCCGGGGATGAGCAGTTCTTC
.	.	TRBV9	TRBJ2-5	CASSVDGFGTRVSETQYF	TGTGCCAGCAGCGTAGACGGTTTTGGGACACGGGTGTCGGAGACCCAGTACTTC
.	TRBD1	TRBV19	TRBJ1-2	CAYGTGDTNGYTF	TGTGCCTATGGGACAGGGGATACTAACGGCTACACCTTC
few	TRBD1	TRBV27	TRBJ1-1	CASNPARARGISEAFF	TGTGCCAGCAACCCCGCGAGGGCCAGGGGGATCTCTGAAGCTTTCTTT
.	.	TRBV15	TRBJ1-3	CATSRDLGEGSGHTIYF	TGTGCCACCAGCAGAGACTTAGGAGAGGGTTCAGGCCACACCATATATTTT
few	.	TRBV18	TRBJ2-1	CASSPPNSAYYNEQFF	TGTGCCAGCTCACCTCCGAATAGCGCCTACTACAATGAGCAGTTCTTC
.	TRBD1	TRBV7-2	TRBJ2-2	CASNARTGGANTGELFF	TGTGCCAGCAACGCTCGGACAGGCGGCGCGAACACCGGGGAGCTGTTTTTT
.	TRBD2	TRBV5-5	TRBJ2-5	CASSLEGLVETQYF	TGTGCCAGCAGCTTGGAGGGACTAGTTGAGACCCAGTACTTC
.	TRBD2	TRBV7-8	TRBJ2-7	CASSLYQQLRGTSGEYYEQYF	TGTGCCAGCAGCTTATACCAACAACTTCGAGGGACTAGCGGGGAGTACTACGAGCAGTACTTC
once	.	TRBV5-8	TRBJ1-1	CASLGATEAFF	TGTGCCAGCCTTGGGGCCACTGAAGCTTTCTTT
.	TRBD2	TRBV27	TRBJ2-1	CASSYHDGRGVNEQFF	TGTGCCAGCAGTTACCATGACGGGAGGGGGGTCAATGAGCAGTTCTTC
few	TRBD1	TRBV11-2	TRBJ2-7	CASSLEGTGLRTKQYF	TGTGCCAGCAGCTTAGAAGGGACAGGCCTAAGGACGAAGCAGTACTTC
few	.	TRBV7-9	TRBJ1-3	CASSLTAVRSTIYF	TGTGCCAGCAGCTTAACGGCTGTCCGGAGCACCATATATTTT
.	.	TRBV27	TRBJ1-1	CASSTPTGLLGGNTEAFF	TGTGCCAGCAGCACCCCGACAGGATTACTTGGGGGGAACACTGAAGCTTTCTTT
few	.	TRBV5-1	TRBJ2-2	CASSLVTTDTGELFF	TGCGCCAGCAGCTTGGTGACGACAGACACCGGGGAGCTGTTTTTT
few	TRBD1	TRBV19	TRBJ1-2	CASSPQGAVGYGYTF	TGTGCCAGTAGCCCACAGGGGGCGGTGGGCTATGGCTACACCTTC
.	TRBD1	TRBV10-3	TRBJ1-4	CAISESRTGFNEKLFF	TGTGCCATCAGTGAGTCCCGGACAGGGTTTAATGAAAAACTGTTTTTT
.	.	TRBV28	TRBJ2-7	CASSTRIVGQGLYYEQYF	TGTGCCAGCAGTACCAGGATAGTGGGGCAGGGCCTTTACTACGAGCAGTACTTC
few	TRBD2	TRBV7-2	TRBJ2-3	CASSLSGKRGTQYF	TGTGCCAGCAGCCTCAGCGGGAAACGGGGGACGCAGTATTTT
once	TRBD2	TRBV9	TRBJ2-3	CASSSPRLLAGQDTQYF	TGTGCCAGCAGCTCCCCCCGTTTGCTAGCGGGGCAAGATACGCAGTATTTT
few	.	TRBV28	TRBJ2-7	CASSSRVLAASYEQYF	TGTGCCAGCAGCTCCCGGGTGTTAGCGGCGTCCTACGAGCAGTACTTC
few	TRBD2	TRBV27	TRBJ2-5	CASSLSGGDQETQYF	TGTGCCAGCAGTTTAAGCGGGGGGGACCAAGAGACCCAGTACTTC
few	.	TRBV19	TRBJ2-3	CASSPGRGGAGTDTQYF	TGTGCCAGTAGTCCCGGCCGGGGAGGAGCGGGCACAGATACGCAGTATTTT
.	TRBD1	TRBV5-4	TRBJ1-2	CASSFGQGVDGYTF	TGTGCCAGCAGCTTCGGCCAGGGGGTCGATGGCTACACCTTC
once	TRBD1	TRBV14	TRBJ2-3	CASSGTASTDTQYF	TGTGCCAGCAGCGGGACAGCGAGCACAGATACGCAGTATTTT
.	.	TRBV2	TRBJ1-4	CASSRGLGEKLFF	TGTGCCAGCAGCAGGGGCCTGGGTGAAAAACTGTTTTTT
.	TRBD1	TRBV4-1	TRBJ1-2	CASSQPNRPRQGNYGYTF	TGCGCCAGCAGCCAGCCCAATAGGCCGCGACAGGGAAACTATGGCTACACCTTC
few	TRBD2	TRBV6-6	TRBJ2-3	CASSYFMREGTDTQYF	TGTGCCAGCAGTTACTTCATGCGGGAGGGTACAGATACGCAGTATTTT
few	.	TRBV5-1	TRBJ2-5	CASSRGQQETQYF	TGCGCCAGCAGCCGAGGACAGCAAGAGACCCAGTACTTC
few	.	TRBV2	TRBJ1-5	CASRGEGAGKPQHF	TGTGCCAGCAGGGGGGAAGGAGCGGGTAAGCCCCAGCATTTT
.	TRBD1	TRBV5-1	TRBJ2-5	CASSFNLQGEETQYF	TGCGCCAGCAGCTTCAACCTTCAGGGGGAAGAGACCCAGTACTTC
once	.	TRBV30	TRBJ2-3	CAWTQRRADTQYF	TGTGCCTGGACCCAGAGGAGGGCAGATACGCAGTATTTT
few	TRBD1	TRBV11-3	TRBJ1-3	CASSLSRDRGRYSGNTIYF	TGTGCCAGCAGCTTATCTAGGGACAGGGGTCGTTACTCTGGAAACACCATATATTTT
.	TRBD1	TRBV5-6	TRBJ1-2	CASNLAGQVELSTF	TGTGCCAGCAACTTGGCGGGACAGGTCGAGTTAAGCACCTTC
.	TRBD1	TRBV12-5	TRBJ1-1	CASGLVVSGGAVEAFF	TGTGCTAGTGGTTTGGTAGTATCAGGGGGCGCGGTTGAAGCTTTCTTT
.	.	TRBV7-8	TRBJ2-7	CASSPRLSVASSYEQYF	TGTGCCAGCAGCCCCCGGTTATCGGTAGCGAGCTCCTACGAGCAGTACTTC
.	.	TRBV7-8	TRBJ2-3	CASSLALLSTDTQYF	TGTGCCAGCAGCTTAGCCCTTCTTAGCACAGATACGCAGTATTTT
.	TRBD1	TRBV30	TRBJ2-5	CASDRGQETQYF	TGTGCATCGGACAGGGGCCAAGAGACCCAGTACTTC
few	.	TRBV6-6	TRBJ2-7	CASSAGAYEQYF	TGTGCCAGCAGTGCGGGCGCATACGAGCAGTACTTC
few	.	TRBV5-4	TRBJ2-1	CASSLGLQDYNEQFF	TGTGCCAGCAGCCTGGGGCTACAGGACTACAATGAGCAGTTCTTC
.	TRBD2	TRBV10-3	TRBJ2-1	CAISGFGVGTSGGDEQFF	TGTGCCATCAGTGGGTTCGGGGTAGGGACTAGCGGAGGAGATGAGCAGTTCTTC
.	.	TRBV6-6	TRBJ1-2	CASTLDGTLCYTF	TGTGCCAGCACTTTGGACGGGACTCTGTGCTACACCTTC
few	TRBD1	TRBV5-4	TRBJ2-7	CASSLVGTAAYEQYF	TGTGCCAGCAGCTTGGTAGGGACAGCCGCCTACGAGCAGTACTTC
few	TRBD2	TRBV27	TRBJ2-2	CASSQGLAAGELFF	TGTGCCAGCAGTCAAGGACTAGCTGCCGGGGAGCTGTTTTTT
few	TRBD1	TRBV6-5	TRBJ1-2	CASNRGQGEFGYTF	TGTGCCAGCAATAGGGGACAGGGGGAATTTGGCTACACCTTC
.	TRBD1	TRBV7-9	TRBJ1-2	CASSLAGGNGYTF	TGTGCCAGCAGCTTAGCAGGGGGCAATGGCTACACCTTC